The TCR beta chain under discussion was sequenced for a study of T cell changes during pregnancy in multiple sclerosis. Clones were sequenced by immunoSEQ multiplex PCR, and TCRdb holds only the in-frame ones, with some missing. Found here are 20,000 to 25,000 clones, around 88% of them singletons; the top ten hold around 6.9%. Per germline, CDR1 SGHTA and CDR2 FQGNSA. CDR3 length equals 18 residues. Trimming left V 1 base short and J 1 base short, with 19 bases between. The receptor was derived from a female donor with multiple sclerosis, enrolled in a pregnancy study. The sequencing here drew on CD8+ T cells from peripheral blood mononuclear cells, taken in the first trimester of pregnancy. V usage is TRBV7-2 and J usage is TRBJ2-5, with D hard to call. CDR3 sequence (DNA): TGTGCCAGCAGCTTAGTGGTATCCGGTTACCAATTCCAAGAGACCCAGTACTTC. This codes for CASSLVVSGYQFQETQYF.